Listed here are 15 T cell receptor beta chains from one sample, sequenced in a study of early T cells in non-severe SARS-CoV-2 infection. TCRdb reanalysed the 5' RACE reads using MiXCR and keeps one entry per CDR3 protein. The table lists about 50,000 distinct CDR3 sequences, 6.2% of them singletons. Sequences were derived from whole blood, sampled at baseline. Receptor source: an adult who was a healthcare worker with PCR-confirmed SARS-CoV-2 infection or an uninfected control (not recorded which).

This clonotype was observed many times. The chain uses TRBV6-2 or TRBV6-3 and TRBJ2-5; D not certain. The CDR3 runs 13 residues. Germline assignment: CDR1 MNHEY and CDR2 SVGEGT. V shed 8 bases and J shed 0 bases, with 10 bases lying between them. CDR3 sequence (DNA): TGTGCCAGCGTTAAGCGTTACCAAGAGACCCAGTACTTC. As protein: CASVKRYQETQYF.

Note on this clonotype: At one boundary the junction diverges from the germline segment, which might be a read error. DNA of the CDR3: TGTACCAGTCTCACGGAGGCAGATACGCAGTATTTT. Translated, it gives CTSLTEADTQYF. The gene calls are TRBV6-2 or TRBV6-3 and TRBJ2-3; TRBD2 is a possible D gene (5 bases). The CDR3 is 12 amino acids. Germline V gene data show CDR1 as MNHEY and CDR2 as SVGEGT.

This clonotype was seen repeatedly, ten times or more. The V call is TRBV7-6, the J call TRBJ2-7, with D possibly being TRBD1 (6 bases). The CDR3 has 14 amino acids. V was trimmed by 5 bases and J by 3 bases, leaving 14 bases between them. Germline CDR1 SGHVS, CDR2 FNYEAQ. CDR3 bases: TGTGCCAGCAGCCCACCGGGACAAAACTACGAGCAGTACTTC. It codes for CASSPPGQNYEQYF.

This chain connects TRBV18 to TRBJ1-2, with TRBD1 identical over 9 bases. J gave up 5 bases and V 0 bases, and 4 bases lay outside the gene matches. Germline V gene lookup returns CDR1 KGHSH and CDR2 LQKENI. The CDR3 runs to 15 residues. CDR3 amino acids: CASSPPGDRAYGYTF. Here the CDR3 DNA reads TGTGCCAGCTCACCACCGGGGGACAGGGCTTATGGCTACACCTTC.

The genes are TRBV10-3 and TRBJ2-1; TRBD1 matches 7 bases. The trim removed 6 bases at V and 9 bases at J, leaving 5 bases unmatched. There are 12 residues in the CDR3. CDR1 and CDR2 (germline): ENHRY, SYGVKD. CDR3 nucleotides: TGTGCCATCAGCCGCACAGGGGTTGAGCAGTTCTTC. It specifies CAISRTGVEQFF.

The chain uses TRBV7-8 and TRBJ2-7, with 13 bases that match TRBD2. This CDR3 has 16 amino acids. Trimming at V came to 2 bases and at J to 4 bases, leaving 5 bases not matched to a gene. Germline V gives CDR1 SGHVS, CDR2 FQNEAQ. CDR3 nucleotide sequence: TGTGCCAGCAGCTTAACTCGACTAGCGGGAGGTTACGAGCAGTACTTC. It translates to CASSLTRLAGGYEQYF.

This clonotype occurred many times. The rearrangement links TRBV6-2 or TRBV6-3 to TRBJ2-1; TRBD2 matches 11 bases. Looked up from germline, CDR1 is MNHEY and CDR2 is SVGEGT. Unmatched junction bases numbered 12, after V lost 5 bases and J lost 6 bases. The CDR3 loop spans 17 amino acids. CDR3 in amino acids: CASSPETLAGGGNEQFF. The CDR3 DNA follows: TGTGCCAGCAGTCCCGAAACCTTAGCGGGAGGGGGCAATGAGCAGTTCTTC.

This clonotype turned up a few times. The chain links TRBV5-1 to TRBJ1-1, with 7 bases lining up with TRBD1. The CDR3 length is 14 residues. Germline CDR1 and CDR2: SGHRS and YFSETQ. V was clipped by 5 bases and J by 3 bases; unmatched bases: 7. The CDR3 DNA reads as TGCGCCAGCAGACTGGACAGGCAGGACACTGAAGCTTTCTTT. Translated, it gives CASRLDRQDTEAFF. Variable domain in full (rest from reference TRBV5-1 and TRBJ1-1): KAGVTQTPRYLIKTRGQQVTLSCSPISGHRSVSWYQQTPGQGLQFLFEYFSETQRNKGNFPGRFSGRQFSNSRSEMNVSTLELGDSALYLCASRLDRQDTEAFFGQGTRLTVV.

This clonotype was counted at least ten times. The gene calls are TRBV7-2 and TRBJ2-7; weak D call: TRBD1 (6 bases). Trimming stripped 3 bases from V and 0 bases from J, with 9 bases between. Germline assignment: CDR1 SGHTA and CDR2 FQGNSA. This CDR3 contains 14 residues. DNA for the CDR3: TGTGCCAGCAGCTTGGGACACCGCTCCTACGAGCAGTACTTC. This codes for CASSLGHRSYEQYF.

This clonotype has just a few counts. This chain joins TRBV11-3 and TRBJ2-7; D remains ambiguous. This CDR3 spans 12 amino acids. Trimming left V 4 bases short and J 6 bases short, with 10 bases between. Germline V CDR1 and CDR2: SGHNT, YENEEA. This chain's CDR3 is CASSSGDGEQYF. DNA of the CDR3: TGTGCCAGCAGCTCCGGAGACGGCGAGCAGTACTTC.

This clonotype was seen only once. The chain uses TRBV7-8 and TRBJ2-5; possible D gene TRBD1, 6 bases. This CDR3 has 13 amino acids. CDR1 SGHVS and CDR2 FQNEAQ come from the germline V gene. V lost 5 bases and J lost 5, with 12 bases in between. Here the CDR3 reads CASSPVRGETQYF. The CDR3 DNA is TGTGCCAGCAGCCCAGTTAGGGGGGAGACCCAGTACTTC.

This clonotype has ten or more counts. The chain links TRBV5-4 to TRBJ2-5, with 7 bases lining up with TRBD1. The CDR3 has 13 residues. The germline gives CDR1 SGHNT, CDR2 YYREEE (reference sequence). V lost 2 bases, J lost 7 bases, and 5 bases stayed unmatched. This CDR3 is CASSFDRETTQYF. In nucleotides, the CDR3 is TGTGCCAGCAGCTTTGACAGGGAAACGACCCAGTACTTC.

At least ten counts were recorded for this clonotype. The chain is built from TRBV28 and TRBJ2-2; the match to TRBD1 covers 10 bases. V lost 6 bases and J lost 5; bases outside the gene matches: 3. CDR1 is MDHEN, CDR2 SYDVKM, per germline. The CDR3 loop spans 14 amino acids. CDR3 region: CASRGTGVTGELFF. The CDR3 DNA sequence: TGTGCCAGCAGGGGGACAGGGGTAACCGGGGAGCTGTTTTTT.

The sample holds a few counts of this clonotype. This chain connects TRBV12-3 or TRBV12-4 to TRBJ2-1; 9 bases fit TRBD2. With 6 bases clipped from V and 4 bases from J, the junction kept 19 bases outside the gene matches. This CDR3 comprises 19 residues. CDR3 in amino acids: CASSIRGKGGTSRYNEQFF. The CDR3 DNA reads as TGTGCCAGCAGCATAAGGGGCAAGGGCGGGACTAGCAGATACAATGAGCAGTTCTTC.

This clonotype has a handful of counts. The V call is TRBV9, the J call TRBJ2-7, with D possibly matching TRBD2 (6 bases). CDR3 length equals 13 residues. CDR1 is SGDLS, CDR2 YYNGEE, per germline. The V gene lost 0 bases and the J gene lost 6 bases, with 10 bases spanning the gap. The CDR3 DNA sequence: TGTGCCAGCAGCGTAGGGGGAGGATCCGAGCAGTACTTC. This translates into CASSVGGGSEQYF.